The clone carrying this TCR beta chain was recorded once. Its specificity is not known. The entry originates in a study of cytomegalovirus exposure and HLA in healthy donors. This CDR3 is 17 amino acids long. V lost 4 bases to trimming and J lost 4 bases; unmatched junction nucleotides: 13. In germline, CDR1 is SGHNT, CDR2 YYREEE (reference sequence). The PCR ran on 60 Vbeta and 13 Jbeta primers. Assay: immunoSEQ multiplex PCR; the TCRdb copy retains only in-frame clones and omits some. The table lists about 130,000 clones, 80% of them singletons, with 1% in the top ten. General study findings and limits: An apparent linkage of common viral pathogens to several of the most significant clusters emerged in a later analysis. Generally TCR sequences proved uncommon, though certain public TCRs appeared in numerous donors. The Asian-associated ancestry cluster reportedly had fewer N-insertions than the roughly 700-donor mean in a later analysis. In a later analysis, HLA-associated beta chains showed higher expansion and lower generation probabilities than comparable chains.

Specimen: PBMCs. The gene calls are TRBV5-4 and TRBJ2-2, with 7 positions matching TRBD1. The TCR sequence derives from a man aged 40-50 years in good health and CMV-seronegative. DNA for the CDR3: TGTGCCAGCAGCCCGCCGGGACAGCCCACTTCCACCGGGGAGCTGTTTTTT. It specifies CASSPPGQPTSTGELFF.